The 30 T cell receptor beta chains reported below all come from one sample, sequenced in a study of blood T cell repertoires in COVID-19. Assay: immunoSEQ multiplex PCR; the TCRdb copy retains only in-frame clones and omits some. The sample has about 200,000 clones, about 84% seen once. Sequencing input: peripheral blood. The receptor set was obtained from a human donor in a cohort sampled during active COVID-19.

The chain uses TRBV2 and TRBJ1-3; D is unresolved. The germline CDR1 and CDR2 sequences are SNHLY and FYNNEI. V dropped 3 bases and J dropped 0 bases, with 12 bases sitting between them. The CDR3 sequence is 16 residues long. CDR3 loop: CASSDRSPHSGNTIYF. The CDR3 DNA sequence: TGTGCCAGCAGTGACCGCAGTCCCCACTCTGGAAACACCATATATTTT.

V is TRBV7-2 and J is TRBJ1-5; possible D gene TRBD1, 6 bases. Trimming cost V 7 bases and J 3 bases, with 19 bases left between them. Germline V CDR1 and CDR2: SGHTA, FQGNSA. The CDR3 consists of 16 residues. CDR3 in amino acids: CASTLGRGGYNQPQHF. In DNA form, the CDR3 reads TGTGCCAGCACCCTGGGGCGGGGGGGCTACAATCAGCCCCAGCATTTT.

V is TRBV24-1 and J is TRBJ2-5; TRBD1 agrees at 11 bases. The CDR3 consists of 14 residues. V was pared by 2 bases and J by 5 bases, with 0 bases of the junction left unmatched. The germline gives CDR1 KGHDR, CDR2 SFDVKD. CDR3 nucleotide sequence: TGTGCCACCAGTGATTGGGACAGGGGGGAGACCCAGTACTTC. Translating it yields CATSDWDRGETQYF.

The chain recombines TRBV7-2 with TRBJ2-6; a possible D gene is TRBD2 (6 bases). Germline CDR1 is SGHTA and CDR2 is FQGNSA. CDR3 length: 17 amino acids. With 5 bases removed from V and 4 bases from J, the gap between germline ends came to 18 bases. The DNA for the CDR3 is TGTGCCAGCAGCCCCCAGACGCGGGGAGCGGGGGCCAACGTCCTGACTTTC. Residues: CASSPQTRGAGANVLTF.

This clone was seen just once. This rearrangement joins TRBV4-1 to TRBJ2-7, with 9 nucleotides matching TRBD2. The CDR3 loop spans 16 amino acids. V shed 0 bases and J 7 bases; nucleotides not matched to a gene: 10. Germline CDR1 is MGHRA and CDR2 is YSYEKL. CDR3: CASSQDRGGRAQEQYF. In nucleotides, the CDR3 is TGCGCCAGCAGCCAAGATAGGGGCGGGAGGGCCCAGGAGCAGTACTTC.

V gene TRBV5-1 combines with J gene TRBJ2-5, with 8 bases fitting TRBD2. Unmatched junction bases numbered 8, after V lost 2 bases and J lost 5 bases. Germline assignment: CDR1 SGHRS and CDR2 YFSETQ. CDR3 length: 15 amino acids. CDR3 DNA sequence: TGCGCCAGCAGCTTAACGGGGGGGCGCGGGGAGACCCAGTACTTC. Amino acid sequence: CASSLTGGRGETQYF.

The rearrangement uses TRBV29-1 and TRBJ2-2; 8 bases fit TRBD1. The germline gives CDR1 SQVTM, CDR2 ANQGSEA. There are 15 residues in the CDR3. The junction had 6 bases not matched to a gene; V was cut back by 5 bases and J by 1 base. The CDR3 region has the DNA TGCAGCGTTCGGACCGGGACAGGGAACACCGGGGAGCTGTTTTTT. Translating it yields CSVRTGTGNTGELFF.

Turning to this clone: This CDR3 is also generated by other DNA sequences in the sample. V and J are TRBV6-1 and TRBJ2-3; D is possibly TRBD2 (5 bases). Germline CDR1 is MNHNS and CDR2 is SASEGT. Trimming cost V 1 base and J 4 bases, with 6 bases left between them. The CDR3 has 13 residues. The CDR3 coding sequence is TGTGCCAGCAGTGAAGAGAGGGCAGATACGCAGTATTTT. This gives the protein CASSEERADTQYF.

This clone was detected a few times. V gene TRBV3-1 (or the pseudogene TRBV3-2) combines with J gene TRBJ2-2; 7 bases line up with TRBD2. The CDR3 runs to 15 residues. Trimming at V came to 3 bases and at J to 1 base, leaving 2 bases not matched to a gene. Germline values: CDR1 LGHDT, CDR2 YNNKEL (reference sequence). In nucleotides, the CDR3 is TGTGCCAGCAGCCAGGGAGGGGTGAACACCGGGGAGCTGTTTTTT. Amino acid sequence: CASSQGGVNTGELFF.

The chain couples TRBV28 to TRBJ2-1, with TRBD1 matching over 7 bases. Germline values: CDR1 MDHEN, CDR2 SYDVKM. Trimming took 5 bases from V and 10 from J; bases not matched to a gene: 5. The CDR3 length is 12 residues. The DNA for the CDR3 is TGTGCCAGCAGTAGGGACAGCGGCGAGCAGTTCTTC. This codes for CASSRDSGEQFF.

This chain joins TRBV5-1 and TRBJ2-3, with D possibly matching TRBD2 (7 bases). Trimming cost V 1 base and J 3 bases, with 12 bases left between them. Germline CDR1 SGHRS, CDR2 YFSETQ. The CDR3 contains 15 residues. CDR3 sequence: CASSLTGRGTDTQYF. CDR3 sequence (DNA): TGCGCCAGCAGCTTGACAGGGAGGGGAACAGATACGCAGTATTTT.

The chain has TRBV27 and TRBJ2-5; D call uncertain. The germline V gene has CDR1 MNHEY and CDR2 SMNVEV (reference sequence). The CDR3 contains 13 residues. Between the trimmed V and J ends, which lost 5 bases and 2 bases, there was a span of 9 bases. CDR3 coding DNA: TGTGCCAGCAGTCGTCGCGAACAAGAGACCCAGTACTTC. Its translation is CASSRREQETQYF.

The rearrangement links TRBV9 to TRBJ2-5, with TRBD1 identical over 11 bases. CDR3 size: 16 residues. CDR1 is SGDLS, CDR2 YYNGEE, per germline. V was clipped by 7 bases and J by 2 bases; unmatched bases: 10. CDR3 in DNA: TGTGCCAGCGGGCGTCCGGGACAGGGGGAACAAGAGACCCAGTACTTC. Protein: CASGRPGQGEQETQYF.

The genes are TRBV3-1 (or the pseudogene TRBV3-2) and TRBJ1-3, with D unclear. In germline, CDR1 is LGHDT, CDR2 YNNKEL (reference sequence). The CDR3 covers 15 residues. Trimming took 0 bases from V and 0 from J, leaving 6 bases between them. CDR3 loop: CASSQDPLSGNTIYF. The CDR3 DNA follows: TGTGCCAGCAGCCAAGACCCCCTCTCTGGAAACACCATATATTTT.

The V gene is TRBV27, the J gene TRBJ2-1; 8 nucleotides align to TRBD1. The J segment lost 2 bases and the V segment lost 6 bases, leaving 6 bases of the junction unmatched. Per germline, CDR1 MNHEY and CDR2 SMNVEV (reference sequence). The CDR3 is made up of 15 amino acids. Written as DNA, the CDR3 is TGTGCCAGCAGGCGAGGACAGGGAGCCTACAATGAGCAGTTCTTC. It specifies CASRRGQGAYNEQFF.

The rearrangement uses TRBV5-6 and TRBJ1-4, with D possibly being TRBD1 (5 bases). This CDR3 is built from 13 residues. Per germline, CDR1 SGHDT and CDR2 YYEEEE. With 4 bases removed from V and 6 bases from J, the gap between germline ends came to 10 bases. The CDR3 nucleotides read TGTGCCAGCAGCGGGGCGGTATATGAAAAACTGTTTTTT. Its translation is CASSGAVYEKLFF.

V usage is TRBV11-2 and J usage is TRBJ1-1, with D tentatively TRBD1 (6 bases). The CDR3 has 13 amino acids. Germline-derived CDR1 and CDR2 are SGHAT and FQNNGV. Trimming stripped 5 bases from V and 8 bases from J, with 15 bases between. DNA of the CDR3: TGTGCCAGCAGCCCCCTCAACAGGGCGGAAGCTTTCTTT. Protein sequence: CASSPLNRAEAFF. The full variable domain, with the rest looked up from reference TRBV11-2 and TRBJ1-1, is EAGVAQSPRYKIIEKRQSVAFWCNPISGHATLYWYQQILGQGPKLLIQFQNNGVVDDSQLPKDRFSAERLKGVDSTLKIQPAKLEDSAVYLCASSPLNRAEAFFGQGTRLTVV.

Here the CDR3 DNA reads TGTGCCAGCAGTCAGGGCCTCAGGACATACGATCAGCCCCAGCATTTT. Translation: CASSQGLRTYDQPQHF. V gene TRBV6-6 combines with J gene TRBJ1-5; the D gene is possibly TRBD1 (5 bases). CDR1 is MNHNY and CDR2 is SVGAGI in the germline V gene (reference sequence). There are 16 residues in the CDR3. V was clipped by 5 bases and J by 5 bases, with 19 bases between them.

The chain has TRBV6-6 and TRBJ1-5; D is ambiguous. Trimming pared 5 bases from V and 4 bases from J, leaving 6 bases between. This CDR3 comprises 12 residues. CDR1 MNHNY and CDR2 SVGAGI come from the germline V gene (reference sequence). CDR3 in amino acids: CASSRPNQPQHF. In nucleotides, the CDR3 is TGTGCCAGCAGTCGCCCTAATCAGCCCCAGCATTTT.

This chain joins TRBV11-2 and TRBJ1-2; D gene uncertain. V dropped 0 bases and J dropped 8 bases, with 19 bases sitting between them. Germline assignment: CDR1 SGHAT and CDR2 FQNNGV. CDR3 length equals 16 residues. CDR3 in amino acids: CASSLDDPRGLLGYTF. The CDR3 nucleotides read TGTGCCAGCAGCTTAGACGACCCCCGAGGCCTCCTCGGCTACACCTTC.

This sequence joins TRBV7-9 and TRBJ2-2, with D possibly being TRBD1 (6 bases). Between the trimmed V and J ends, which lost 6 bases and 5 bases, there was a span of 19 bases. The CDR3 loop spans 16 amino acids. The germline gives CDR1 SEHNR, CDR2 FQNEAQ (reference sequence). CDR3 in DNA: TGTGCCAGCAGATCCTTTCAAGGGGGTGGAACCGGGGAGCTGTTTTTT. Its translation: CASRSFQGGGTGELFF. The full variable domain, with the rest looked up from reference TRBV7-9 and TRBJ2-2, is DTGVSQNPRHKITKRGQNVTFRCDPISEHNRLYWYRQTLGQGPEFLTYFQNEAQLEKSRLLSDRFSAERPKGSFSTLEIQRTEQGDSAMYLCASRSFQGGGTGELFFGEGSRLTVL.

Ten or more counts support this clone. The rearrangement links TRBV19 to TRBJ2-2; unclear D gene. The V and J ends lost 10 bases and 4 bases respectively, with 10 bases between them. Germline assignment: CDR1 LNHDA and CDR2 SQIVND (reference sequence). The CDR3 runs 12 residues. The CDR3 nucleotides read TGTGCCATCGAGAGTATCACCGGGGAGCTGTTTTTT. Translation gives CAIESITGELFF. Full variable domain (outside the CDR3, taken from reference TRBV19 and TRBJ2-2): DGGITQSPKYLFRKEGQNVTLSCEQNLNHDAMYWYRQDPGQGLRLIYYSQIVNDFQKGDIAEGYSVSREKKESFPLTVTSAQKNPTAFYLCAIESITGELFFGEGSRLTVL.

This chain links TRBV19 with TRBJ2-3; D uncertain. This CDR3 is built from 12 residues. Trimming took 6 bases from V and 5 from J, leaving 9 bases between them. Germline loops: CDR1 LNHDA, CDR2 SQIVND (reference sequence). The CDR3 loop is CASRLSGDTQYF. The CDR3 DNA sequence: TGTGCCAGTAGGCTGAGTGGAGATACGCAGTATTTT.

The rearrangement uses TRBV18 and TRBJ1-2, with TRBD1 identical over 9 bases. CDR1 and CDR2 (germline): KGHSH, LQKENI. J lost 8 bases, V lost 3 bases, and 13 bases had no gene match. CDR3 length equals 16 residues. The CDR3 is CASSPSSRQGGEGYTF. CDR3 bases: TGTGCCAGCTCACCGTCCTCACGACAGGGGGGAGAAGGCTACACCTTC.

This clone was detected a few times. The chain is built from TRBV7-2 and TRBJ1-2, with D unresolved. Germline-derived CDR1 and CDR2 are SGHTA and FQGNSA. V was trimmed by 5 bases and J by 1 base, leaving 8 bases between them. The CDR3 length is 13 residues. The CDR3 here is CASSIRNNYGYTF. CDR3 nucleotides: TGTGCCAGCAGCATCAGAAATAACTATGGCTACACCTTC.

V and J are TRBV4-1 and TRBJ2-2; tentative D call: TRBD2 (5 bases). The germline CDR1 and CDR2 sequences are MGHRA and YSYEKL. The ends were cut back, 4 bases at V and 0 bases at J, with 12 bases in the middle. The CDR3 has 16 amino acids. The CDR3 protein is CASSLFEGSNTGELFF. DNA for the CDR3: TGCGCCAGCAGCCTCTTCGAGGGCTCGAACACCGGGGAGCTGTTTTTT.

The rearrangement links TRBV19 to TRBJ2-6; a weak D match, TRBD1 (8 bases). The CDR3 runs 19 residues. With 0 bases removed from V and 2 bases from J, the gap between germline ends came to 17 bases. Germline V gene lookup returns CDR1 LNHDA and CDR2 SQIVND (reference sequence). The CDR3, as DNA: TGTGCCAGTAGTATAGAGGGCGGGGGACAGGCAGCTGGGGCCAACGTCCTGACTTTC. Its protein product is CASSIEGGGQAAGANVLTF.

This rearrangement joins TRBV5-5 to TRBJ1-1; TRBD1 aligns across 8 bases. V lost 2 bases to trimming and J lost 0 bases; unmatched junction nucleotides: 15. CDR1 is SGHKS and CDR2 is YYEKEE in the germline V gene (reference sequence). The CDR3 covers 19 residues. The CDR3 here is CASSFLVGGTGLLNTEAFF. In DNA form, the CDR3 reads TGTGCCAGCAGCTTCCTCGTTGGGGGGACAGGCCTTCTGAACACTGAAGCTTTCTTT.

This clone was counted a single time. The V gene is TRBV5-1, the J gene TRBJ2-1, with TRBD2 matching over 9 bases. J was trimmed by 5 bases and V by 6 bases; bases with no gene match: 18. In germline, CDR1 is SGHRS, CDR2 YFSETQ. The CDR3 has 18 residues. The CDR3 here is CASIPNPIAGVGDNEQFF. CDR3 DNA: TGCGCCAGCATCCCAAATCCTATAGCGGGAGTTGGGGACAATGAGCAGTTCTTC.

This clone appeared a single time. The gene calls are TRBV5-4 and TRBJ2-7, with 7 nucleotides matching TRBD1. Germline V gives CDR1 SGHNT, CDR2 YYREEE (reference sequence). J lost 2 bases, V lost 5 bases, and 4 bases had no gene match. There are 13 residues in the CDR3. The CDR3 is CASRSGTAYEQYF. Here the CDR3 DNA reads TGTGCCAGCAGATCCGGGACAGCCTACGAGCAGTACTTC.